A selection of T cell receptor beta chains follows, all from one sample in a study of control samples from healthy donors and cancer patients. Sequencing used immunoSEQ multiplex PCR; TCRdb keeps in-frame clones, though not all of them. The sample has about 160,000 clones; roughly 94% are singletons. The sequencing input was PBMCs. These receptors were collected from a man aged 60 to 69 with colorectal cancer. Each CDR3 is given with its conserved first and last residue. D genes are given only for firm matches. Where a row states a size, it is once, few, many or the class of an expanded clone; other rows omit it.

j_gene: TRBJ1-1
d_gene: .
v_gene: TRBV30
abundance: .
CDR3aa: CAWRGDGGTEAFF
CDR3nt: TGTGCCTGGAGGGGCGACGGAGGCACTGAAGCTTTCTTT

j_gene: TRBJ2-3
d_gene: .
v_gene: TRBV12-3/TRBV12-4
abundance: once
CDR3aa: CASSSIRATQYF
CDR3nt: TGTGCCAGCAGCTCTATCAGAGCTACGCAGTATTTT

j_gene: TRBJ1-1
d_gene: .
v_gene: TRBV7-6
abundance: .
CDR3aa: CASSLGGGTEAFF
CDR3nt: TGTGCCAGCAGCTTAGGGGGTGGCACTGAAGCTTTCTTT

j_gene: TRBJ1-4
d_gene: TRBD1
v_gene: TRBV4-1
abundance: .
CDR3aa: CASRDRVDEKLFF
CDR3nt: TGCGCCAGCAGAGACAGGGTCGACGAAAAACTGTTTTTT

j_gene: TRBJ1-1
d_gene: .
v_gene: TRBV6-5
abundance: .
CDR3aa: CASSPLPGNTEAFF
CDR3nt: TGTGCCAGCAGTCCATTGCCGGGAAACACTGAAGCTTTCTTT

j_gene: TRBJ1-5
d_gene: .
v_gene: TRBV27
abundance: few
CDR3aa: CASSFEWNQPQHF
CDR3nt: TGTGCCAGCAGTTTCGAATGGAATCAGCCCCAGCATTTT

j_gene: TRBJ2-3
d_gene: .
v_gene: TRBV5-1
abundance: .
CDR3aa: CASRSGTRTDTQYF
CDR3nt: TGCGCCAGCAGGTCCGGGACCCGCACAGATACGCAGTATTTT

j_gene: TRBJ1-2
d_gene: TRBD1
v_gene: TRBV6-5
abundance: .
CDR3aa: CASSYDRAPHYGYTF
CDR3nt: TGTGCCAGCAGTTATGACAGGGCCCCGCACTATGGCTACACCTTC

j_gene: TRBJ2-3
d_gene: TRBD2
v_gene: TRBV14
abundance: .
CDR3aa: CASSVSGILGTDTQYF
CDR3nt: TGTGCCAGCAGTGTTAGCGGGATATTGGGGACAGATACGCAGTATTTT

j_gene: TRBJ2-5
d_gene: .
v_gene: TRBV9
abundance: .
CDR3aa: CASSVGGRQETQYF
CDR3nt: TGTGCCAGCAGCGTAGGGGGTCGCCAAGAGACCCAGTACTTC

j_gene: TRBJ2-3
d_gene: TRBD2
v_gene: TRBV5-6
abundance: .
CDR3aa: CASSLDSGGARDTQYF
CDR3nt: TGTGCCAGCAGCTTGGATAGCGGGGGGGCCAGGGATACGCAGTATTTT

j_gene: TRBJ2-3
d_gene: .
v_gene: TRBV21-1
abundance: .
CDR3aa: CASSRRLAGDTDTQYF
CDR3nt: TGTGCCAGCAGCCGCCGACTAGCGGGGGACACAGATACGCAGTATTTT

j_gene: TRBJ1-4
d_gene: TRBD1
v_gene: TRBV5-1
abundance: once
CDR3aa: CASTPGTATNEKLFF
CDR3nt: TGCGCCAGCACCCCCGGGACAGCAACTAATGAAAAACTGTTTTTT

j_gene: TRBJ1-2
d_gene: .
v_gene: TRBV6-5
abundance: .
CDR3aa: CASTQTATRGYTF
CDR3nt: TGTGCCAGCACCCAGACCGCGACGAGGGGCTACACCTTC

j_gene: TRBJ2-2
d_gene: TRBD1
v_gene: TRBV5-4
abundance: .
CDR3aa: CASRVETGGGTGELFF
CDR3nt: TGTGCCAGCAGGGTGGAGACAGGGGGCGGCACCGGGGAGCTGTTTTTT

j_gene: TRBJ2-1
d_gene: TRBD1
v_gene: TRBV5-1
abundance: .
CDR3aa: CASGRGGTGNNEQFF
CDR3nt: TGCGCCAGCGGCAGGGGCGGGACAGGGAACAATGAGCAGTTCTTC

j_gene: TRBJ1-2
d_gene: .
v_gene: TRBV30
abundance: .
CDR3aa: CAWSVTGGSHGYTF
CDR3nt: TGTGCCTGGAGTGTTACAGGAGGCTCCCATGGCTACACCTTC

j_gene: TRBJ1-1
d_gene: .
v_gene: TRBV6-1
abundance: .
CDR3aa: CASSKGATEAFF
CDR3nt: TGTGCCAGCAGTAAGGGTGCCACTGAAGCTTTCTTT

j_gene: TRBJ2-5
d_gene: .
v_gene: TRBV21-1
abundance: .
CDR3aa: CARGWGGQETQYF
CDR3nt: TGTGCCAGGGGGTGGGGGGGGCAAGAGACCCAGTACTTC

j_gene: TRBJ2-5
d_gene: TRBD1
v_gene: TRBV5-1
abundance: .
CDR3aa: CASSLEGQGDRETQYF
CDR3nt: TGCGCCAGCAGCTTGGAGGGACAGGGGGATCGAGAGACCCAGTACTTC

j_gene: TRBJ1-5
d_gene: TRBD1
v_gene: TRBV5-1
abundance: few
CDR3aa: CASSSGQGGNQPQHF
CDR3nt: TGCGCCAGCAGCTCCGGACAGGGTGGCAATCAGCCCCAGCATTTT

j_gene: TRBJ1-4
d_gene: .
v_gene: TRBV10-3
abundance: .
CDR3aa: CAISGRPANEKLFF
CDR3nt: TGTGCCATCAGTGGCCGGCCGGCTAATGAAAAACTGTTTTTT

j_gene: TRBJ1-1
d_gene: .
v_gene: TRBV29-1
abundance: .
CDR3aa: CSVETGEAFF
CDR3nt: TGCAGCGTTGAGACAGGTGAAGCTTTCTTT

j_gene: TRBJ2-2
d_gene: TRBD2
v_gene: TRBV6-5
abundance: once
CDR3aa: CASRKTSGGTGELFF
CDR3nt: TGTGCCAGCAGAAAGACTAGCGGGGGTACCGGGGAGCTGTTTTTT

j_gene: TRBJ2-2
d_gene: .
v_gene: TRBV25-1
abundance: .
CDR3aa: CASSGSDGTGELFF
CDR3nt: TGTGCCAGCAGTGGTAGCGATGGCACCGGGGAGCTGTTTTTT

j_gene: TRBJ2-7
d_gene: .
v_gene: TRBV4-1
abundance: .
CDR3aa: CASSQDTGLEQYF
CDR3nt: TGCGCCAGCAGCCAAGACACAGGGCTCGAGCAGTACTTC

j_gene: TRBJ2-1
d_gene: .
v_gene: TRBV29-1
abundance: .
CDR3aa: CSSRSTAGANNEQFF
CDR3nt: TGCAGCTCAAGGAGCACGGCGGGGGCAAACAATGAGCAGTTCTTC

j_gene: TRBJ2-1
d_gene: TRBD2
v_gene: TRBV18
abundance: .
CDR3aa: CASSPVTSGGGDEQFF
CDR3nt: TGTGCCAGCTCACCGGTTACTAGCGGGGGCGGGGATGAGCAGTTCTTC

j_gene: TRBJ1-2
d_gene: .
v_gene: TRBV30
abundance: .
CDR3aa: CAWSFPGAANYGYTF
CDR3nt: TGTGCCTGGAGTTTCCCCGGGGCGGCCAACTATGGCTACACCTTC

j_gene: TRBJ1-1
d_gene: .
v_gene: TRBV18
abundance: .
CDR3aa: CASSPPYGDTEAFF
CDR3nt: TGTGCCAGCTCACCACCGTACGGGGACACTGAAGCTTTCTTT

j_gene: TRBJ2-1
d_gene: .
v_gene: TRBV12-5
abundance: .
CDR3aa: CASGLGTVPYADEQFF
CDR3nt: TGTGCTAGTGGTTTGGGGACCGTTCCCTATGCCGATGAGCAGTTCTTC

j_gene: TRBJ2-7
d_gene: .
v_gene: TRBV11-2
abundance: .
CDR3aa: CASSLGGQRSYEQYF
CDR3nt: TGTGCCAGCAGCTTAGGTGGACAGAGGTCCTACGAGCAGTACTTC

j_gene: TRBJ2-5
d_gene: TRBD2
v_gene: TRBV2
abundance: once
CDR3aa: CASRGGLAGQETQYF
CDR3nt: TGTGCCAGCAGAGGAGGGCTAGCGGGCCAAGAGACCCAGTACTTC

j_gene: TRBJ2-3
d_gene: .
v_gene: TRBV5-6
abundance: .
CDR3aa: CASSFLHTDTQYF
CDR3nt: TGTGCCAGCAGCTTTCTACACACAGATACGCAGTATTTT

j_gene: TRBJ1-5
d_gene: .
v_gene: TRBV19
abundance: .
CDR3aa: CASKEGSAVNQPQHF
CDR3nt: TGTGCCAGTAAAGAGGGATCTGCTGTTAATCAGCCCCAGCATTTT

j_gene: TRBJ2-7
d_gene: .
v_gene: TRBV13
abundance: .
CDR3aa: CASSSLNYEQYF
CDR3nt: TGTGCCAGCAGCTCTTTGAACTACGAGCAGTACTTC

j_gene: TRBJ1-1
d_gene: .
v_gene: TRBV7-2
abundance: .
CDR3aa: CASSLARNTEAFF
CDR3nt: TGTGCCAGCAGCTTAGCCAGGAACACTGAAGCTTTCTTT

j_gene: TRBJ2-7
d_gene: .
v_gene: TRBV10-3
abundance: .
CDR3aa: CAISDESSSYEQYF
CDR3nt: TGTGCCATCAGCGACGAGTCAAGCTCCTACGAGCAGTACTTC

j_gene: TRBJ1-2
d_gene: .
v_gene: TRBV6-2/TRBV6-3
abundance: .
CDR3aa: CASSTPTGGQGYGYTF
CDR3nt: TGTGCCAGCAGTACCCCGACAGGCGGCCAGGGTTATGGCTACACCTTC

j_gene: TRBJ1-1
d_gene: .
v_gene: TRBV19
abundance: once
CDR3aa: CASSIQGNTEAFF
CDR3nt: TGTGCCAGTAGTATCCAGGGGAACACTGAAGCTTTCTTT

j_gene: TRBJ2-7
d_gene: .
v_gene: TRBV27
abundance: .
CDR3aa: CASSLRGNYEQYF
CDR3nt: TGTGCCAGCAGTTTGAGGGGGAACTACGAGCAGTACTTC

j_gene: TRBJ1-2
d_gene: .
v_gene: TRBV5-5
abundance: .
CDR3aa: CASSPSPDSNYGYTF
CDR3nt: TGTGCCAGCAGCCCCTCCCCTGACAGCAACTATGGCTACACCTTC

j_gene: TRBJ1-2
d_gene: TRBD1
v_gene: TRBV2
abundance: .
CDR3aa: CASTLLGEDRGPSNYGYTF
CDR3nt: TGTGCCAGCACCCTCCTGGGGGAGGACAGGGGCCCCTCTAACTATGGCTACACCTTC

j_gene: TRBJ1-6
d_gene: TRBD1
v_gene: TRBV18
abundance: .
CDR3aa: CASSPWDRSSPLHF
CDR3nt: TGTGCCAGCTCACCATGGGACAGGTCGTCACCCCTCCACTTT

j_gene: TRBJ1-4
d_gene: TRBD1
v_gene: TRBV2
abundance: .
CDR3aa: CASSATGGFEKLFF
CDR3nt: TGTGCCAGCAGCGCGACAGGGGGCTTTGAAAAACTGTTTTTT

j_gene: TRBJ2-7
d_gene: .
v_gene: TRBV6-5
abundance: .
CDR3aa: CASSYKRDTYEQYF
CDR3nt: TGTGCCAGCAGTTACAAGAGGGATACCTACGAGCAGTACTTC

j_gene: TRBJ1-1
d_gene: .
v_gene: TRBV5-1
abundance: .
CDR3aa: CASSLQGRGGTEAFF
CDR3nt: TGCGCCAGCAGCTTGCAGGGGAGAGGTGGCACTGAAGCTTTCTTT

j_gene: TRBJ2-1
d_gene: TRBD2
v_gene: TRBV3-1/TRBV3-2
abundance: .
CDR3aa: CASSHTTGTSGGSYNEQFF
CDR3nt: TGTGCCAGCAGCCACACCACCGGGACTAGCGGGGGGTCCTACAATGAGCAGTTCTTC

j_gene: TRBJ2-2
d_gene: TRBD2
v_gene: TRBV5-4
abundance: .
CDR3aa: CASSLARGGGANGELFF
CDR3nt: TGTGCCAGCAGCTTGGCCCGCGGCGGGGGGGCAAACGGGGAGCTGTTTTTT

j_gene: TRBJ1-1
d_gene: .
v_gene: TRBV30
abundance: .
CDR3aa: CAWSVAGDGNTEAFF
CDR3nt: TGTGCCTGGAGTGTGGCAGGGGATGGGAACACTGAAGCTTTCTTT

j_gene: TRBJ1-1
d_gene: .
v_gene: TRBV7-2
abundance: once
CDR3aa: CASSFIGQNTEAFF
CDR3nt: TGTGCCAGCAGCTTTATTGGACAGAACACTGAAGCTTTCTTT